This entry lists 3 T cell receptor beta chains sequenced from one sample in a study of T cells in Graves' hyperthyroidism and ophthalmopathy. Amplified TCR beta CDR3 regions derived from RNA transcripts. An initial round of RT-PCR targeting the TCR CDR3 relied on the HTBI primer set. From the multiplex PCR reads, TCRdb called clonotypes with MiXCR, one entry per CDR3 protein. The table shows around 800,000 distinct CDR3 sequences, with around 39% occurring only once. Specimen: blood. The source is a man aged 18 to 30 with Graves' hyperthyroidism.

The rearrangement uses TRBV6-5 and TRBJ2-7; D ambiguous. This CDR3 region has 16 residues. CDR1 MNHEY and CDR2 SVGAGI come from the germline V gene. With 5 bases removed from V and 0 bases from J, the gap between germline ends came to 17 bases. The CDR3 is CASSPALQKSSYEQYF. The CDR3 DNA sequence: TGTGCCAGCAGTCCTGCGCTACAGAAGAGCTCCTACGAGCAGTACTTC.

In its sample, this clonotype was seen a few times. This chain links TRBV5-8 with TRBJ1-4, with TRBD1 matching 8 bases. The V gene's germline CDR1 is SGHTS and CDR2 YDEGEE. Trimming removed 4 bases from V and 10 bases from J; junction bases left unmatched: 12. The CDR3 extends over 15 amino acids. CDR3 amino acids: CASSPPLQGARKLFF. The DNA of the CDR3 is TGTGCCAGCAGCCCCCCACTTCAGGGGGCCCGAAAACTGTTTTTT. Looking up the rest from reference TRBV5-8 and TRBJ1-4 gives the full variable domain: EAGVTQSPTHLIKTRGQQATLRCSPISGHTSVYWYQQALGLGLQFLLWYDEGEERNRGNFPPRFSGRQFPNYSSELNVNALELEDSALYLCASSPPLQGARKLFFGSGTQLSVL.

The J gene is TRBJ2-7, the V gene TRBV6-1, with D unclear. V was trimmed by 0 bases and J by 1 base, leaving 4 bases between them. This CDR3 contains 13 residues. CDR1 MNHNS and CDR2 SASEGT come from the germline V gene. The DNA of the CDR3 is TGTGCCAGCAGTGAAGCTCCGTCCTACGAGCAGTACTTC. This gives the protein CASSEAPSYEQYF.